This T cell receptor beta chain was obtained from a study of identifying expanded T cells in peripheral blood. General study results and limits: Over around two and four weeks, about 15 and 19 clones changed, versus roughly 1.2 between replicates.

Concerning this clone itself: No antigen is known for it.

The repertoire was sequenced with immunoSEQ multiplex PCR; TCRdb's copy has only in-frame clones and lacks some. The sample contains about 97,000 clones, roughly 85% of which appear only once. This clonotype was obtained from a person aged 18-69 years in good health. Sample: blood.

CDR3 bases: TGTGCCAGCAGTTTTCTTGTCACAGGGGCAGATACGCAGTATTTT. Its translation is CASSFLVTGADTQYF. The V gene is TRBV28, the J gene TRBJ2-3, with 7 bases that match TRBD1. V shed 3 bases and J 4 bases; nucleotides not matched to a gene: 7. Germline loops: CDR1 MDHEN, CDR2 SYDVKM. CDR3 size: 15 residues.